The entry below describes one TCR beta chain. What it binds is not known. With V trimmed by 3 bases and J by 5 bases, 9 bases remained unmatched. Germline lookup yields CDR1 SGHAT and CDR2 FQNNGV. The CDR3 is 15 amino acids. The data originate from a study of cytomegalovirus exposure and HLA in healthy donors. General observations from the study: Across donors, most TCRs were seen rarely, yet some public ones were widespread. Based on reports, TCR beta sequences accurately predicted HLA-A and HLA-B alleles for most subjects. Later findings reportedly placed an Asian-associated ancestry cluster below the approximately 700-donor mean for N-insertions.

Researchers ran the PCR with 60 Vbeta and 13 Jbeta primers. Assay: immunoSEQ multiplex PCR; the TCRdb copy retains only in-frame clones and omits some. Recorded for this sample: 200,000 or so clones. The sequencing sample was made of PBMCs. This sequence was found in a boy aged 5-17 years in good health and CMV-seronegative. This chain uses TRBV11-2 with TRBJ2-7; 8 nucleotides agree with TRBD2. The CDR3 coding sequence is TGTGCCAGCAGCTTTCATAGCGGGGTCAGCCACGAGCAGTACTTC. This codes for CASSFHSGVSHEQYF. The entire variable domain, with the rest obtained from reference TRBV11-2 and TRBJ2-7, is as follows: EAGVAQSPRYKIIEKRQSVAFWCNPISGHATLYWYQQILGQGPKLLIQFQNNGVVDDSQLPKDRFSAERLKGVDSTLKIQPAKLEDSAVYLCASSFHSGVSHEQYFGPGTRLTVT.